The present entry profiles one T cell receptor (beta chain) with its context. Antigen unknown. This record belongs to a study of cytomegalovirus exposure and HLA in healthy donors. Study-wide findings and caveats: About 87% or about 30% of the time was how often most TCR beta V segments were productive, according to an earlier analysis. A few CMV-associated chains were confirmed in vitro to be specific for CMV antigens. Prediction of most subjects' HLA-A and HLA-B alleles by TCR beta sequences was reportedly accurate.

Primers for the PCR totalled 60 Vbeta and 13 Jbeta. Sequencing was performed with immunoSEQ multiplex PCR; in TCRdb, only in-frame clones are kept and a portion is missing. The sample lists roughly 140,000 clones, around 79% occurring once. CDR1 SGHRS and CDR2 YFSETQ come from the germline V gene. This CDR3 region has 16 residues. V dropped 6 bases and J dropped 7; count of bases not matched to a gene: 11. Sequenced material: PBMCs. The genes are TRBV5-1 and TRBJ2-5; 14 bases are a match to TRBD2. This receptor was identified in a woman younger than 45 in good health and CMV-seronegative. CDR3 sequence reads: CASKTSGGAGAATQYF. The CDR3 DNA is TGCGCCAGCAAGACTAGCGGGGGGGCCGGCGCTGCGACCCAGTACTTC.